Presented here are 10 T cell receptor beta chains from one specimen sequenced in a study of somatic mutations in cytotoxic T cells in rheumatoid arthritis. Here immunoSEQ multiplex PCR was the method, and the copy in TCRdb shows in-frame clones only, minus some. The repertoire consists of about 12,000 clones, with roughly 87% occurring once and the leading ten covering 13% to 15%. Specimen: CD8+ T cells sorted from blood. The receptors here all came from a woman aged 55-70 years in good health.

This chain joins TRBV27 and TRBJ2-5, with TRBD2 identical over 13 bases. The better agreement between TRBJ2-7 and the DNA end casts doubt on the J call. The CDR3 runs 15 residues. CDR1 and CDR2 (germline): MNHEY, SMNVEV (reference sequence). The CDR3 DNA reads as TGTGCCAGCAGCCCGACTAGCGGGGGGTTCAACGAGCAGTACTTC. Its protein product is CASSPTSGGFNEQYF.

This chain connects TRBV28 to TRBJ2-5; 7 bases are a match to TRBD2. Trimming cost V 10 bases and J 5 bases; bases outside gene matches: 10. Germline lookup yields CDR1 MDHEN and CDR2 SYDVKM. CDR3 length equals 13 residues. The CDR3 reads CAIRSGVEETQYF. Written as DNA, the CDR3 is TGTGCCATCCGAAGCGGGGTAGAGGAGACCCAGTACTTC.

This chain connects TRBV11-3 to TRBJ2-1, with a tentative D call TRBD2 (5 bases). This CDR3 region has 15 residues. Germline CDR1 is SGHNT and CDR2 is YENEEA. V dropped 1 base and J dropped 4 bases, with 11 bases sitting between them. CDR3 nucleotide sequence: TGTGCCAGCAGCTTAGGGACGGACTTTTACAATGAGCAGTTCTTC. Its translation is CASSLGTDFYNEQFF. Full variable domain (remainder filled in from reference TRBV11-3 and TRBJ2-1): EAGVVQSPRYKIIEKKQPVAFWCNPISGHNTLYWYLQNLGQGPELLIRYENEEAVDDSQLPKDRFSAERLKGVDSTLKIQPAELGDSAVYLCASSLGTDFYNEQFFGPGTRLTVL.

The gene calls are TRBV5-1 and TRBJ2-7; 13 nucleotides agree with TRBD2. V was clipped by 2 bases and J by 5 bases; unmatched bases: 4. CDR1 and CDR2 (germline): SGHRS, YFSETQ. This CDR3 spans 15 amino acids. The CDR3 protein is CASSFGTSGVDEQYV. CDR3 nucleotides: TGCGCCAGCAGCTTCGGGACTAGCGGGGTAGACGAGCAGTACGTC.

The chain has TRBV7-9 and TRBJ2-3; 8 bases match TRBD2. Germline-derived CDR1 and CDR2 are SEHNR and FQNEAQ (reference sequence). The CDR3 has 16 amino acids. The ends lost 6 bases at V and 6 bases at J; junction bases unmatched: 14. CDR3 bases: TGTGCCAGCAGTCCCCCGACTAGCGCACGCTTGGATACGCAGTATTTT. Protein sequence: CASSPPTSARLDTQYF.

The chain joins TRBV4-1 to TRBJ1-5, with TRBD1 identical over 8 bases. In germline, CDR1 is MGHRA, CDR2 YSYEKL. The CDR3 runs 15 residues. After removal of 2 bases from V and 5 bases from J, the junction contained 5 bases not matched to a gene. The CDR3 coding sequence is TGCGCCAGCAGCCAAAACGAACAGGGGGATCAGCCCCAGCATTTT. This encodes CASSQNEQGDQPQHF.

This clone came up once. The chain employs TRBV20-1 and TRBJ2-5; D unresolved. In germline, CDR1 is DFQATT, CDR2 SNEGSKA (reference sequence). This CDR3 region has 10 residues. V shed 6 bases and J shed 5 bases, with 7 bases lying between them. DNA of the CDR3: TGCAGTGCCGAGTCGGAGACCCAGTACTTC. Translating gives CSAESETQYF.

The genes are TRBV2 and TRBJ2-1, with 7 nucleotides matching TRBD1. Germline V gives CDR1 SNHLY, CDR2 FYNNEI. The CDR3 is 16 amino acids. Germline trimming cut 3 bases from V and 4 bases from J; bases unmatched to any gene: 9. Here the CDR3 reads CASSDPLGQTYNEQFF. The CDR3, as DNA: TGTGCCAGCAGTGACCCGCTGGGACAGACTTACAATGAGCAGTTCTTC.

J is TRBJ2-5 and V is TRBV5-1, with D uncertain. Germline V lookup: CDR1 SGHRS, CDR2 YFSETQ. The CDR3 is made up of 11 amino acids. With 2 bases removed from V and 5 bases from J, the gap between germline ends came to 4 bases. The CDR3 DNA reads as TGCGCCAGCAGCTTACAGGAGACCCAGTACTTC. Translating it yields CASSLQETQYF.

V usage is TRBV5-1 and J usage is TRBJ2-6, with D possibly being TRBD1 (5 bases). There are 17 residues in the CDR3. Germline V gene lookup returns CDR1 SGHRS and CDR2 YFSETQ. Trimming took off 0 bases at V and 0 bases at J, with 10 bases between the two ends. CDR3 region: CASSLVGALSGANVLTF. The CDR3 DNA follows: TGCGCCAGCAGCTTGGTAGGGGCCCTCTCTGGGGCCAACGTCCTGACTTTC.